This T cell receptor (beta chain) derives from a study of response to subunit inactivated influenza vaccine. TCRdb called the RT-PCR reads again in MiXCR, with one record for every CDR3 protein. This sample carries about 500,000 distinct CDR3 sequences, approximately 6.9% of them seen once, and the ten largest clones take around 13%. Study findings and constraints: It was the authors' suggestion that each seasonal influenza vaccination recruits few new T cells.

V was trimmed by 2 bases and J by 8 bases, leaving 12 bases between them. This CDR3 contains 13 residues. In this sample, this clonotype turned up a few times. Its antigen is unknown. The TCR originated in a man aged 45 to 75 who received an inactivated influenza vaccine. Source: PBMCs from blood, taken less than 30 months after vaccination. The V gene is TRBV12-3 or TRBV12-4, the J gene TRBJ1-2; D is undetermined. The CDR3 coding sequence is TGTGCCAGCAGTTTATTACCACTCACCGGCTACACCTTC. Translated, it gives CASSLLPLTGYTF.